The present T cell receptor beta chain was sequenced within a study of PD-1 blockade in classical Hodgkin lymphoma. Notes on the study in general: TCR diversity rose significantly by C4D1 in CD4+ but not CD8+ cells. Some patients started nivolumab under 1 year after ASCT, and they were excluded.

Sequencing used immunoSEQ multiplex PCR; TCRdb keeps in-frame clones, though not all of them. The sample lists about 20,000 clones, less than 75% occurring once. Looked up from germline, CDR1 is MRHNA and CDR2 is SNTAGT. J lost 7 bases, V lost 6 bases, and 7 bases had no gene match. The CDR3 runs to 15 residues. With regard to this clone: Its antigen is unknown.

Sample time point: cycle 4 day 1 (C4D1), after five to seven weeks of nivolumab. Each patient experienced a relapse that followed autologous stem cell transplantation, and brentuximab vedotin exposure varied. This clonotype was obtained from a human donor with classical Hodgkin lymphoma. The chain employs TRBV6-4 and TRBJ2-1, with 12 bases matching TRBD2. This specimen consisted of peripheral blood mononuclear cells (PBMCs), obtained before the fourth cycle of nivolumab. The CDR3 spells CASSKTSGRLNEQFF. The DNA for the CDR3 is TGTGCCAGCAGCAAGACTAGCGGGAGACTTAATGAGCAGTTCTTC.